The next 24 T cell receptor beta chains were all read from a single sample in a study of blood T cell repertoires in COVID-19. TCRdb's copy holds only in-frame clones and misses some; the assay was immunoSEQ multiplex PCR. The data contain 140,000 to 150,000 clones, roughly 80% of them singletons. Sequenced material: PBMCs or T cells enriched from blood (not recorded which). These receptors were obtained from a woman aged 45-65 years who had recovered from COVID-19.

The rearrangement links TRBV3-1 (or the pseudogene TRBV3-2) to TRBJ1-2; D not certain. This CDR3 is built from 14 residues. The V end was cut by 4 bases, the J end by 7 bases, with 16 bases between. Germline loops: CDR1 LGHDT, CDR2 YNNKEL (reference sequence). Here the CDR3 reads CASSPKGGDPGYTF. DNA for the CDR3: TGTGCCAGCAGCCCCAAAGGCGGAGATCCTGGCTACACCTTC.

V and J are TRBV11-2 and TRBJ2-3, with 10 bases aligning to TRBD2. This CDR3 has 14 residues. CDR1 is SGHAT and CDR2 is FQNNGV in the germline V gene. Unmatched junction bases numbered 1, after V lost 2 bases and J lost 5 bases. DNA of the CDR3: TGTGCCAGCAGCTTAATAGCGGGGGGAGATACGCAGTATTTT. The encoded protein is CASSLIAGGDTQYF.

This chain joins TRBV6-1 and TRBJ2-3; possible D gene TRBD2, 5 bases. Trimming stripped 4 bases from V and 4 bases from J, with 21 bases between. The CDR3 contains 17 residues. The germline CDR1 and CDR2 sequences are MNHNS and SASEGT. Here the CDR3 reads CASSAVGGRGGADTQYF. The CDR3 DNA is TGTGCCAGCAGTGCGGTAGGCGGGCGAGGTGGGGCAGATACGCAGTATTTT.

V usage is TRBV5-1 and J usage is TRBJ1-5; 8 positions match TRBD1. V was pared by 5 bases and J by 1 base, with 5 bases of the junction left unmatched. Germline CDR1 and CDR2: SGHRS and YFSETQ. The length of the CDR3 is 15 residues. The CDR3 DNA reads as TGCGCCAGCAGACAGGGGGACGGAAGCAATCAGCCCCAGCATTTT. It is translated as CASRQGDGSNQPQHF.

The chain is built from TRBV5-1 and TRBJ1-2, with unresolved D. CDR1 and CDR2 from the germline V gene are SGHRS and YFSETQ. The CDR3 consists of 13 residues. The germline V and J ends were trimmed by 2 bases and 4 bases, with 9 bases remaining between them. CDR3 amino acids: CASSFRVGYGYTF. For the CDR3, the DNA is TGCGCCAGCAGCTTCCGGGTGGGCTATGGCTACACCTTC. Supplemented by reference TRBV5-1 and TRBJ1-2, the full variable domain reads KAGVTQTPRYLIKTRGQQVTLSCSPISGHRSVSWYQQTPGQGLQFLFEYFSETQRNKGNFPGRFSGRQFSNSRSEMNVSTLELGDSALYLCASSFRVGYGYTFGSGTRLTVV.

In DNA form, the CDR3 reads TGCGCCAGCAGTCAATCTGACAGGGGGGTAACCTACGAGCAGTACGTC. Translated, it gives CASSQSDRGVTYEQYV. V usage is TRBV23-1 and J usage is TRBJ2-7; 9 nucleotides line up with TRBD1. TRBV23-1 is filed as an ORF, its function uncertain. V gave up 0 bases and J gave up 2 bases; unmatched junction bases: 5. The CDR3 is 16 amino acids.

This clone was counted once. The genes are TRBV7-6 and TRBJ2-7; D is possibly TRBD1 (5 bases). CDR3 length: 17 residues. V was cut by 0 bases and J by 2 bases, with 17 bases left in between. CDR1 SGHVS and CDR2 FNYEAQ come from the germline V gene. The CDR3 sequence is CASSLASTDILPYEQYF. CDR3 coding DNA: TGTGCCAGCAGCTTAGCGTCAACGGACATCCTCCCCTACGAGCAGTACTTC.

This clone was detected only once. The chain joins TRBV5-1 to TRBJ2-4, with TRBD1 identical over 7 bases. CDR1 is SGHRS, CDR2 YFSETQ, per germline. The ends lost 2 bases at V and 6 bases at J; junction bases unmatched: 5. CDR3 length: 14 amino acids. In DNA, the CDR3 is TGCGCCAGCAGCTTTGAGGGGGCTGGAAACATTCAGTACTTC. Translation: CASSFEGAGNIQYF.

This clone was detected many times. This chain's CDR3 is CASRGSSYNSPLHF. CDR3 nucleotides: TGTGCCAGCAGGGGGAGCTCCTATAATTCACCCCTCCACTTT. The rearrangement links TRBV7-9 to TRBJ1-6; D is uncertain. CDR3 length equals 14 residues. Per germline, CDR1 SEHNR and CDR2 FQNEAQ (reference sequence). V was shortened by 6 bases and J by 0 bases, with 6 bases between the two germline ends. The entire variable domain, with the rest obtained from reference TRBV7-9 and TRBJ1-6, is as follows: DTGVSQNPRHKITKRGQNVTFRCDPISEHNRLYWYRQTLGQGPEFLTYFQNEAQLEKSRLLSDRFSAERPKGSFSTLEIQRTEQGDSAMYLCASRGSSYNSPLHFGNGTRLTVT.

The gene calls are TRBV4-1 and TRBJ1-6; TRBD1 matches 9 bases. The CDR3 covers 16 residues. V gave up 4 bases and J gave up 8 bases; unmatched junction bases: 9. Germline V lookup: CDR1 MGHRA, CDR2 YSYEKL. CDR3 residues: CASSRTGQGADSPLHF. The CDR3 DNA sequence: TGCGCCAGCAGCCGAACGGGACAGGGCGCGGATTCACCCCTCCACTTT.

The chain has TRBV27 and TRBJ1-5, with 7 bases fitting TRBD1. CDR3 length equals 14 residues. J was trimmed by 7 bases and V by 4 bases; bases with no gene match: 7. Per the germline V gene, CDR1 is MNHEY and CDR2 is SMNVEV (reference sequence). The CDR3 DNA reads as TGTGCCAGCAGTTACACAGGGGTAGGACAGCCCCAGCATTTT. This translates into CASSYTGVGQPQHF.

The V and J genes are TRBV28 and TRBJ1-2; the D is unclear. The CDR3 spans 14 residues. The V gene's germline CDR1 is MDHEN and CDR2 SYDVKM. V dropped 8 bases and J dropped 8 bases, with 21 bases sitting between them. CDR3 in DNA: TGTGCCAGCGTAAACCCTAGAACTCCGGGGGGCTACACCTTC. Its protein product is CASVNPRTPGGYTF.

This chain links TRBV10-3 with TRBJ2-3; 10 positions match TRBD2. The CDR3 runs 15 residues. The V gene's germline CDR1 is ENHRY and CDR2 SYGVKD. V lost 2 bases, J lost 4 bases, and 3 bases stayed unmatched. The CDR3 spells CAISESGGAPDTQYF. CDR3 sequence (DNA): TGTGCCATCAGTGAGAGCGGGGGGGCCCCAGATACGCAGTATTTT.

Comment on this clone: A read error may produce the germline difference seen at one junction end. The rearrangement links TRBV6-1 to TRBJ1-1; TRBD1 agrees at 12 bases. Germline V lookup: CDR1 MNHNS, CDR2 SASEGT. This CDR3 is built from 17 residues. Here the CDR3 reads CASSEGTGGNLKTEAFF. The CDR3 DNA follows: TGTGCCAGCAGTGAGGGGACAGGGGGCAACTTGAAGACTGAAGCTTTCTTT.

The CDR3 nucleotides read TGTGCCATCAGGGACAGGGGGGGACTTAACACTGAAGCTTTCTTT. Translation: CAIRDRGGLNTEAFF. The rearrangement uses TRBV10-3 and TRBJ1-1, with 10 bases aligning to TRBD1. Germline V gene sequence: CDR1 ENHRY, CDR2 SYGVKD. The CDR3 is 15 amino acids. Losses at the gene ends were 6 bases for V and 2 bases for J; bases not matched to a gene: 6.

CDR3 sequence (DNA): TGTGCCAGCAGCAAGGGGACAGGTTCGGGGCAGCCCCAGCATTTT. Residues: CASSKGTGSGQPQHF. This chain links TRBV6-5 with TRBJ1-5; 8 bases are shared with TRBD1. The J segment lost 7 bases and the V segment lost 6 bases, leaving 11 bases of the junction unmatched. This CDR3 has 15 amino acids. CDR1 MNHEY and CDR2 SVGAGI come from the germline V gene.

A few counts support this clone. CDR3 sequence reads: CASSYIATPKNIQYF. CDR3 coding DNA: TGTGCCAGCAGTTACATCGCTACTCCCAAAAACATTCAGTACTTC. The rearrangement joins TRBV6-5 to TRBJ2-4; D not certain. Trimming removed 2 bases at V and 2 bases at J, with 10 bases between. Germline values: CDR1 MNHEY, CDR2 SVGAGI. The CDR3 spans 15 residues.

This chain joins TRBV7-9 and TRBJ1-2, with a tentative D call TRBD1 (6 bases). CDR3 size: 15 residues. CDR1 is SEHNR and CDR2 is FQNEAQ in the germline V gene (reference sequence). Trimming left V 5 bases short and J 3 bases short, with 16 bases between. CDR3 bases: TGTGCCAGCAGCCCTAACCTGGGGGCAGACTATGGCTACACCTTC. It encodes CASSPNLGADYGYTF.

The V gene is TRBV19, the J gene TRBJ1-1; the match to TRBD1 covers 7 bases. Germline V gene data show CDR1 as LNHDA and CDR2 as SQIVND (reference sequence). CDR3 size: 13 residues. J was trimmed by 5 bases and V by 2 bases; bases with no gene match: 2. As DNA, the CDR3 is TGTGCCAGTAGTATATCCAGGGGGACTGAAGCTTTCTTT. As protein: CASSISRGTEAFF.

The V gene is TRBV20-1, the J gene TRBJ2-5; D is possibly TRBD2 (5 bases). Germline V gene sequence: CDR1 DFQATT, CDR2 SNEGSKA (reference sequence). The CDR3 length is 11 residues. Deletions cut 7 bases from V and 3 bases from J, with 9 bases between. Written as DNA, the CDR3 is TGCAGTGGAGGGTCGGAAGAGACCCAGTACTTC. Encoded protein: CSGGSEETQYF.

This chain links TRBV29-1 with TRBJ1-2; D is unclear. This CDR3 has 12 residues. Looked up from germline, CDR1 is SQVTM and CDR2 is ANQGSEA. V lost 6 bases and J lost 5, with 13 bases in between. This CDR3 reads CSVDHTAYGYTF. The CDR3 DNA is TGCAGCGTGGATCATACAGCTTATGGCTACACCTTC.

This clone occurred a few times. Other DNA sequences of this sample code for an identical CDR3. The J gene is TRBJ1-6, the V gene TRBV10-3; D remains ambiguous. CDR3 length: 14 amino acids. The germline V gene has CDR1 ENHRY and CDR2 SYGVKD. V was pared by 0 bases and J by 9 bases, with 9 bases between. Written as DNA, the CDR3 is TGTGCCATCAGTGAGTCTGAGAGGTCTTCACCCCTCCACTTT. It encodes CAISESERSSPLHF.

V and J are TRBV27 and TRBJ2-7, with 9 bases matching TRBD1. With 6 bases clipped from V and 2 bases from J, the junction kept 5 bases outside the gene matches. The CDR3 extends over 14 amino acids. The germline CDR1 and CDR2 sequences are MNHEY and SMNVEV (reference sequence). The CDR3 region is CASRGTGRAYEQYF. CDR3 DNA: TGTGCCAGCAGGGGGACAGGGCGAGCCTACGAGCAGTACTTC.

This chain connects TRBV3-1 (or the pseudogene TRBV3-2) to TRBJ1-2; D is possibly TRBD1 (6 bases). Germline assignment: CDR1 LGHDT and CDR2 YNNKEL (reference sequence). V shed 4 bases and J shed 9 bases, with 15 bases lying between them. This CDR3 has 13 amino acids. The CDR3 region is CASSLREGDRYTF. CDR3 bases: TGTGCCAGCAGCCTCCGGGAGGGGGATCGCTACACCTTC.